The 19 T cell receptor beta chains given below trace back to one sample, sequenced in a study of cytotoxic CD8 clonotypes in ibrutinib-treated CLL (dated by TCRdb to about 2021). Libraries were prepared through the immunoSEQ multiplex PCR assay. TCRdb mirrors the immuneACCESS table, restricted to in-frame sequences. Some clones are absent from its copies; in checked studies, under half trace to an unresolved V gene, and the reason for the others is unknown. Across this sample there are 300,000 to 400,000 clones, with roughly two thirds seen only once. Around 6.5% of the sample comes from the top ten. Here the sequenced sample was PBMCs, taken after 36 months of ibrutinib treatment. These receptors all come from a human donor with chronic lymphocytic leukemia.

This clone turned up a few times. In nucleotides, the CDR3 is TGCGCCAGCAGCTCGGGACTAGCGGGAGGGCGAGGTGAGCAGTACTTC. Amino acids: CASSSGLAGGRGEQYF. The chain combines TRBV5-1 with TRBJ2-7; 16 bases line up with TRBD2. Germline CDR1 is SGHRS and CDR2 is YFSETQ. Trimming cost V 3 bases and J 7 bases; bases outside gene matches: 7. The CDR3 is 16 amino acids.

This chain joins TRBV4-3 and TRBJ2-3, with 8 bases aligning to TRBD2. The germline V gene encodes CDR1 LGHNA and CDR2 YSLEER. The J segment lost 4 bases and the V segment lost 2 bases, leaving 2 bases of the junction unmatched. This CDR3 contains 14 residues. The CDR3 protein is CASSQLAGSDTQYF. CDR3 nucleotide sequence: TGCGCCAGCAGCCAACTAGCGGGTTCAGATACGCAGTATTTT.

This chain links TRBV25-1 with TRBJ2-5, with 10 bases lining up with TRBD1. Germline CDR1 is MGHDK and CDR2 is SYGVNS. The junction had 16 bases not matched to a gene; V was cut back by 4 bases and J by 5 bases. The CDR3 spans 18 residues. CDR3 loop: CASSVFGTGARRSETQYF. The CDR3 DNA sequence: TGTGCCAGCAGTGTGTTCGGGACAGGGGCTCGTCGTTCCGAGACCCAGTACTTC.

The chain employs TRBV10-3 and TRBJ1-1, with 9 bases matching TRBD1. CDR1 is ENHRY, CDR2 SYGVKD, per germline. CDR3 length equals 14 residues. V lost 6 bases, J lost 7 bases, and 9 bases stayed unmatched. For the CDR3, the DNA is TGTGCCATCAGCGGGACAGGGATCGGTAATGAAGCTTTCTTT. Encoded protein: CAISGTGIGNEAFF.

The chain has TRBV11-2 and TRBJ1-2; D possibly corresponds to TRBD1 (5 bases). CDR1 and CDR2 (germline): SGHAT, FQNNGV. The germline V and J ends were trimmed by 0 bases and 3 bases, with 11 bases remaining between them. CDR3 size: 15 residues. The CDR3 DNA reads as TGTGCCAGCAGCTTAGAGGCGGGGCCCTACTATGGCTACACCTTC. This translates into CASSLEAGPYYGYTF.

CDR3 bases: TGTGCCAGCAGCGTAACACAGGGGGCTTGGGGCACTGAAGCTTTCTTT. Protein product: CASSVTQGAWGTEAFF. The rearrangement uses TRBV9 and TRBJ1-1; 9 bases are shared with TRBD1. This CDR3 is built from 16 residues. CDR1 and CDR2 (germline): SGDLS, YYNGEE. Trimming cost V 1 base and J 4 bases; bases outside gene matches: 8. The full variable domain, rest sourced from reference TRBV9 and TRBJ1-1, is DSGVTQTPKHLITATGQRVTLRCSPRSGDLSVYWYQQSLDQGLQFLIQYYNGEERAKGNILERFSAQQFPDLHSELNLSSLELGDSALYFCASSVTQGAWGTEAFFGQGTRLTVV.

There are a few counts of this clone. This chain joins TRBV6-4 and TRBJ2-7, with 10 positions matching TRBD2. Germline V CDR1 and CDR2: MRHNA, SNTAGT. This CDR3 spans 13 amino acids. Losses at the gene ends were 2 bases for V and 12 bases for J; bases not matched to a gene: 7. The CDR3 here is CASSDMSGRARYF. The CDR3 DNA sequence: TGTGCCAGCAGTGACATGAGCGGGAGGGCCAGGTACTTC.

The CDR3 loop is CATTGTSGIGNYEQYF. The CDR3 region has the DNA TGTGCCACCACCGGGACTAGCGGGATAGGTAACTACGAGCAGTACTTC. This chain joins TRBV5-4 and TRBJ2-7; 13 nucleotides line up with TRBD2. The V gene's germline CDR1 is SGHNT and CDR2 YYREEE (reference sequence). This CDR3 spans 16 amino acids. Losses at the gene ends were 9 bases for V and 3 bases for J; bases not matched to a gene: 12.

This sequence joins TRBV5-1 and TRBJ2-3; weak D call: TRBD2 (5 bases). The germline CDR1 and CDR2 sequences are SGHRS and YFSETQ. V shed 0 bases and J shed 4 bases, with 12 bases lying between them. CDR3 size: 15 residues. Written as DNA, the CDR3 is TGCGCCAGCAGCTTGGTAGTAGGACTCCCAGATACGCAGTATTTT. The encoded protein is CASSLVVGLPDTQYF.

This clone was seen a few times. The rearrangement uses TRBV29-1 and TRBJ2-2; 11 positions match TRBD1. The CDR3 is 16 amino acids. V was clipped by 0 bases and J by 2 bases; unmatched bases: 2. Per the germline V gene, CDR1 is SQVTM and CDR2 is ANQGSEA. The CDR3, as DNA: TGCAGCGTTGAAGATCGGACAGGGGGCAACACCGGGGAGCTGTTTTTT. This sequence encodes CSVEDRTGGNTGELFF.

The chain is built from TRBV4-2 and TRBJ2-5; D is possibly TRBD2 (5 bases). The V gene lost 3 bases and the J gene lost 4 bases, with 12 bases spanning the gap. Germline assignment: CDR1 LGHNA and CDR2 YNFKEQ. This CDR3 region has 14 residues. The CDR3 spells CASSQTLAGETQYF. The CDR3 region has the DNA TGTGCCAGCAGCCAGACTCTAGCTGGAGAGACCCAGTACTTC.

The chain joins TRBV7-8 to TRBJ1-5; unclear D gene. CDR1 and CDR2 from the germline V gene are SGHVS and FQNEAQ. The ends were cut back, 1 base at V and 5 bases at J, with 6 bases in the middle. The CDR3 runs to 13 residues. CDR3 DNA sequence: TGTGCCAGCAGCTTAGTTTCCGATCAGCCCCAGCATTTT. The encoded protein is CASSLVSDQPQHF.

V gene TRBV5-1 combines with J gene TRBJ2-2, with 11 bases that match TRBD2. Trimming removed 0 bases from V and 6 bases from J; junction bases left unmatched: 10. The CDR3 is 18 residues long. From germline, CDR1 is SGHRS and CDR2 YFSETQ. As DNA, the CDR3 is TGCGCCAGCAGCTTGGTTTCTAGCGGGAGGATTTTCTCCGGGGAGCTGTTTTTT. Translating gives CASSLVSSGRIFSGELFF.

The chain joins TRBV25-1 to TRBJ2-2, with 9 bases identical to TRBD2. The CDR3 loop spans 16 amino acids. CDR1 and CDR2 (germline): MGHDK, SYGVNS. Unmatched junction bases numbered 5, after V lost 1 base and J lost 5 bases. CDR3 in DNA: TGTGCCAGCAGTGAATGGGGGACTAGCCGTACCGGGGAGCTGTTTTTT. Its protein is CASSEWGTSRTGELFF.

The chain combines TRBV7-2 with TRBJ1-1; 9 nucleotides align to TRBD1. This CDR3 contains 16 residues. With V trimmed by 3 bases and J by 2 bases, 7 bases remained unmatched. CDR1 is SGHTA and CDR2 is FQGNSA in the germline V gene. CDR3: CASSFSYRGPNTEAFF. DNA for the CDR3: TGTGCCAGCAGCTTCTCCTACAGGGGGCCTAACACTGAAGCTTTCTTT.

The chain carries TRBV11-2 and TRBJ1-4; possible D gene TRBD1, 6 bases. V was pared by 5 bases and J by 6 bases, with 13 bases between. CDR1 and CDR2 from the germline V gene are SGHAT and FQNNGV. The CDR3 has 14 residues. DNA for the CDR3: TGTGCCAGCAGCCTCACGAGGGGGTATGAAAAACTGTTTTTT. Protein sequence: CASSLTRGYEKLFF.

V usage is TRBV19 and J usage is TRBJ1-1, with D perhaps TRBD1 (5 bases). The V gene lost 4 bases and the J gene lost 5 bases, with 11 bases spanning the gap. The germline V gene encodes CDR1 LNHDA and CDR2 SQIVND (reference sequence). The CDR3 length is 13 residues. The CDR3 is CASSSTGATEAFF. CDR3 nucleotides: TGTGCCAGTAGTAGCACAGGCGCTACTGAAGCTTTCTTT. Filled out from reference TRBV19 and TRBJ1-1, the complete variable domain reads DGGITQSPKYLFRKEGQNVTLSCEQNLNHDAMYWYRQDPGQGLRLIYYSQIVNDFQKGDIAEGYSVSREKKESFPLTVTSAQKNPTAFYLCASSSTGATEAFFGQGTRLTVV.

The rearrangement joins TRBV29-1 to TRBJ2-3; 13 nucleotides agree with TRBD2. Unmatched junction bases numbered 3, after V lost 6 bases and J lost 3 bases. The CDR3 spans 14 residues. CDR1 SQVTM and CDR2 ANQGSEA come from the germline V gene. CDR3 loop: CSVRTSGSTDTQYF. DNA of the CDR3: TGCAGCGTGAGGACTAGCGGGAGTACAGATACGCAGTATTTT.

The chain employs TRBV7-6 and TRBJ1-2; D ambiguous. Germline CDR1 is SGHVS and CDR2 is FNYEAQ. This CDR3 contains 14 residues. V dropped 5 bases and J dropped 7 bases, with 17 bases sitting between them. The CDR3 reads CASSPARLVAGYTF. The CDR3 DNA follows: TGTGCCAGCAGCCCGGCGAGGCTAGTGGCTGGCTACACCTTC.